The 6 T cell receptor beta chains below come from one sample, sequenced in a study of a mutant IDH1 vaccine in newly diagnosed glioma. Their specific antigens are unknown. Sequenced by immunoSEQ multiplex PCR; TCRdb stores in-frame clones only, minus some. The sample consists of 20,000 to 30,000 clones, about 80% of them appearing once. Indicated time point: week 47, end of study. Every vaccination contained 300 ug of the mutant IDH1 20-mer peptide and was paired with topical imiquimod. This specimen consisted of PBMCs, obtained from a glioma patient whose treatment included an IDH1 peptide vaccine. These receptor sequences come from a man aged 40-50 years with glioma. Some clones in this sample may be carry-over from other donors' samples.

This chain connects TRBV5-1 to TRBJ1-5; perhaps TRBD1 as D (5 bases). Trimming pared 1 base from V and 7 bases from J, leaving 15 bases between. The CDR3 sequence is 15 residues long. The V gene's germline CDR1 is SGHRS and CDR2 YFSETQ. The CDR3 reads CASSLYGRVGQPQHF. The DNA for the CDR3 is TGCGCCAGCAGCTTGTACGGCAGGGTAGGCCAGCCCCAGCATTTT.

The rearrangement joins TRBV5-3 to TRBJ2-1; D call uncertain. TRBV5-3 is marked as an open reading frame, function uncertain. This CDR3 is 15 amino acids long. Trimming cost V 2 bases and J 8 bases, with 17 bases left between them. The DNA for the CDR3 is TGTGCCAGAAGCTTTCACTTGGATACCTTCCATGAGCAGTTCTTC. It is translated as CARSFHLDTFHEQFF.

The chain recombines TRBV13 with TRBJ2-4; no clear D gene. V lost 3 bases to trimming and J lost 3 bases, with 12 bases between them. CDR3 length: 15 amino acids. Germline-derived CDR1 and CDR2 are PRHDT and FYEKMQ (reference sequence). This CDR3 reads CASSFWGSDKNIQYF. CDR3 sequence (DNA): TGTGCCAGCAGCTTCTGGGGAAGCGACAAAAACATTCAGTACTTC.

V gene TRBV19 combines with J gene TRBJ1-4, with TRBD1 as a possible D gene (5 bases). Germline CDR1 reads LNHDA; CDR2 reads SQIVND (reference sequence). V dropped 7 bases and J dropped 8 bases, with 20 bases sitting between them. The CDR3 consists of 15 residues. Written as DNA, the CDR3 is TGTGCCAGTACCTTGGGGGACCCACGATGGGAAAAACTGTTTTTT. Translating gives CASTLGDPRWEKLFF.

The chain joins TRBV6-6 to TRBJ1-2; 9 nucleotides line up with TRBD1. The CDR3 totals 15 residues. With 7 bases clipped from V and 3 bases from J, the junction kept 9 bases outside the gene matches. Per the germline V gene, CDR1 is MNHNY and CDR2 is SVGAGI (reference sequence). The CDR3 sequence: CASTWGTGRYYGYTF. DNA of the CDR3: TGTGCCAGCACTTGGGGGACAGGGCGTTACTATGGCTACACCTTC.

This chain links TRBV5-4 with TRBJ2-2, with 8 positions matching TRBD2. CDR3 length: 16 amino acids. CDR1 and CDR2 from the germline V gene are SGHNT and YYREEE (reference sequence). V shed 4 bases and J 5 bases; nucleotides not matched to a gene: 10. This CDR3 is CASSGEERGPTGELFF. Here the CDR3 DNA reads TGTGCCAGCAGCGGGGAGGAGCGGGGGCCTACCGGGGAGCTGTTTTTT.